These T cell receptor beta chains were read from a single sample in a study of T cell responses to AZD1222 COVID-19 vaccine. Some clones are missing from TCRdb's copy, which holds only in-frame ones; the method was immunoSEQ multiplex PCR. The table has about 110,000 clones, nearly 90% seen once. Sequences were derived from peripheral blood, sampled 28 days after the second AZD1222 dose. The receptors derive from an adult who received the AZD1222 COVID-19 vaccine. The CDR3 runs from the conserved cysteine through the conserved F or W. Each record gives: J gene, V gene, clone size, D gene, CDR3 DNA, CDR3 protein. A D gene is named only where the DNA matches it firmly. Size is omitted from some rows. Given values are once, few, many or a class for expanded clones.

TRBJ2-7	TRBV6-8	NA	NA	TGTGCCAGCAGTTACGGCCCAGCGTCCTACGAGCAGTACTTC	CASSYGPASYEQYF
TRBJ2-1	TRBV9	NA	TRBD2	TGTGCCAGCAGCATAGCGGGGGGGCTTTACAATGAGCAGTTCTTC	CASSIAGGLYNEQFF
TRBJ1-1	TRBV19	NA	NA	TGTGCCAGTAGTATGGCTTACTATCGGGATGGGGACACTGAAGCTTTCTTT	CASSMAYYRDGDTEAFF
TRBJ2-5	TRBV19	NA	TRBD1	TGTGCCAGTGCAGACAGGGGCCGGGAGACCCAGTACTTC	CASADRGRETQYF
TRBJ1-1	TRBV6-5	NA	NA	TGTGCCAGCAGTTACAGGCGTTACACTGAAGCTTTCTTT	CASSYRRYTEAFF
TRBJ1-2	TRBV3-1/TRBV3-2	NA	NA	TGTGCCAGCAGCCAAGTTGTTATTGGTGGCTACACCTTC	CASSQVVIGGYTF
TRBJ1-6	TRBV4-2	NA	NA	TGTGCCAGCAGCCAGGGCGGCGGATACTCCGATTCACCCCTCCACTTT	CASSQGGGYSDSPLHF
TRBJ1-2	TRBV30	NA	NA	TGTGCCTGGAGCCCAACATGGGGGACAACTTATGGCTACACCTTC	CAWSPTWGTTYGYTF
TRBJ1-1	TRBV5-1	few	TRBD1	TGCGCCAGCAGCTCGACCCACAGGGGGCTTGGTACTGAAGCTTTCTTT	CASSSTHRGLGTEAFF
TRBJ2-3	TRBV4-3	NA	TRBD2	TGCGCCAGCAGCCAAGAAGCCACGAGCGGGGGGCCGACTACGCAGTATTTT	CASSQEATSGGPTTQYF
TRBJ1-5	TRBV6-1	NA	TRBD1	TGTGCCAGCAGTGAGGGGACAGGGGGAGGTGGTCAGCCCCAGCATTTT	CASSEGTGGGGQPQHF
TRBJ2-1	TRBV27	NA	TRBD1	TGTGCCAGCAGCCACCCGGGACAGGGGTTGAATGAGCAGTTCTTC	CASSHPGQGLNEQFF